This T cell receptor beta chain comes out of a study of regulatory T cells in long-lasting Graves disease (dated by TCRdb to the early 2020s). Some background on the complete study: To count as having persistent Graves' disease, a patient had to have received antithyroid drug treatment for over 5 years with TSH receptor autoantibodies remaining persistently positive. This study used TCR sequencing and RNA sequencing of peripheral blood to compare persistent Graves' disease patients against newly diagnosed Graves' disease patients. The study took place in China and was registered as a clinical trial. TCR sequencing covered some 13 persistent and roughly 20 newly diagnosed Graves' disease patients, around 35 samples in total. Antithyroid drugs had been taken for approximately 10 years on average by persistent Graves' disease patients in the clinical cohort. Overall results and qualifications from the work: A larger number of public clonotypes was shared among persistent patients (over 2,500) than among newly diagnosed patients (about 990). The study examined only peripheral blood because the primary lesion, thyroid tissue, could not be accessed. The authors acknowledged the small sample size as a limitation that may reduce accuracy. Persistent Graves' disease patients showed lower TCR Shannon entropy and fewer highly expanded clones than newly diagnosed patients, suggesting clonal expansion. Sequencing and analysis were limited to the TCR beta chain.

This clonotype occurred many times. The antigen this receptor binds is unknown. No base qualities exist here, and no much larger clone lies one base off it. Library method: multiplex PCR. The data were produced on an Illumina HiSeq 4000. iRepertoire HTBI primers and Arm-PCR amplification of CDR3 regions were used to construct TCR beta libraries. Before sequencing, the PCR products underwent gel purification. On the authors' methods: Across samples, roughly 60 TRBV and 13 to 15 TRBJ segments were identified and used for gene usage analysis of CDR3 amino acid clonotypes. COPE and FqMerger were used to merge the filtered high-quality paired reads into contigs. Contigs were aligned with BLAST to IMGT TRBV, TRBD and TRBJ reference genes, and CDR3 was defined per IMGT. Any clonotype with a frequency above 0.1% was counted as a highly expanded clone. Shannon entropy was used to measure repertoire diversity, and the Gini coefficient was used to measure V-J evenness. Public clonotypes were defined as clonotypes shared by more than one individual. Using fastp trimming at Q25 and MiXCR clonotype assembly, TCRdb reanalyzed the public sequencing data and kept in-frame beta chains. A single entry per CDR3 protein holds the most common genes and DNA from its merged rows. The authors' filters were not applied to this entry. The sample table shows 400,000 to 500,000 distinct CDR3 sequences, and about 22% are seen once. The ten largest clones take up roughly 7.7% of the sample.

In the paper's terms, the time point label means: persistent/refractory GD, antithyroid drugs over 5 years with positive TRAb. For both TCR sequencing and RNA sequencing, RNA was extracted from PBMCs in TRIzol. Graves' disease was diagnosed according to American Thyroid Association guidelines. The patients came from an endocrinology department in Xi'an, China. From each patient, approximately 10 milliliters of peripheral blood was collected into an EDTA anticoagulant tube. Ficoll Paque Plus density gradient separation was used to isolate PBMCs, and no further T cell sorting was performed. An Agilent 2100 Bioanalyzer and agarose gel were used to check RNA quality, and a NanoDrop 2000 was used to measure RNA concentration. The receptor's source is a female donor with Graves disease. The sequencing here drew on peripheral blood mononuclear cells (PBMCs), taken when the disease was refractory, from a patient treated with antithyroid drugs.

The DNA sequence follows: TGTGCCAGCAATGAGGGGAACACTGAAGCTTTCTTT. Its protein reads: CASNEGNTEAFF. This receptor chain uses TRBV28 and TRBJ1-1; the D gene cannot be named for sure. Including the terminal cysteine and phenylalanine, the CDR3 comprises 12 residues. CDR3 DNA only is kept here, 36 bases in frame from base 1. The germline V gene specifies MDHEN as CDR1 and SYDVKM as CDR2. V drops 7 bases and J drops 1 base, leaving 7 bases in between.